The T cell receptor (beta chain) under discussion was sequenced for a study of T cell responses to AZD1222 COVID-19 vaccine. Study summary: Some second doses came at about 4 weeks and others at about 12 weeks; these were pooled.

Findings of the study overall: Females outnumbered males among donors, who were mostly white British; clonal diversity was possibly underestimated. Reportedly, nearly half of unique spike TCRs recognized epitopes outside B.1.351/B.1.1.7 mutations. At baseline, seropositivity was found in only six or seven AZD1222 recipients.

The CDR3 is made up of 16 amino acids. Per germline, CDR1 LGHNA and CDR2 YSLEER. V was pared by 3 bases and J by 0 bases, with 4 bases of the junction left unmatched. Data came from immunoSEQ multiplex PCR; TCRdb stores just in-frame clones and leaves some out. The repertoire holds fewer than 200,000 clones, around 94% seen once, with 8% to 13% in the top ten. With regard to this clone: What it binds is unknown.

This material consisted of peripheral blood, taken on day 0 of AZD1222 vaccination. This sequence originates from an adult in good health. The rearrangement links TRBV4-3 to TRBJ1-3; 8 nucleotides align to TRBD1. For the CDR3, the DNA is TGCGCCAGCAGCCACATCACAGGGGGCTCTGGAAACACCATATATTTT. Protein product: CASSHITGGSGNTIYF.